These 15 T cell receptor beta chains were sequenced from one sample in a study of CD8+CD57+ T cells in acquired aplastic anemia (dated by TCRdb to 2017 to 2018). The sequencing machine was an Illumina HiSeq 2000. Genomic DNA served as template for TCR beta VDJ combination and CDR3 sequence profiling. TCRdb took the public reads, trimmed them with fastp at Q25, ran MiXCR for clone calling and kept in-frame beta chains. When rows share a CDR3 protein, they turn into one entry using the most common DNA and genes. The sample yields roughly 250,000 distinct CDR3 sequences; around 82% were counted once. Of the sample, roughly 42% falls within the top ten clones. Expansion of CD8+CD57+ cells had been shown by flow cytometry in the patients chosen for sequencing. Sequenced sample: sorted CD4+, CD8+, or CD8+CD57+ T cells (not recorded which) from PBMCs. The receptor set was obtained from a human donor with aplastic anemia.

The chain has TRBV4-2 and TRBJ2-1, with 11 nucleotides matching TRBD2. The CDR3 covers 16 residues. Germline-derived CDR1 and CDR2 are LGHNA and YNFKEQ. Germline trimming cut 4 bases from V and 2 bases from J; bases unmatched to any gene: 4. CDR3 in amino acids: CASSLAGGETYNEQFF. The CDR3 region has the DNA TGTGCCAGCAGCCTAGCGGGGGGGGAAACCTACAATGAGCAGTTCTTC.

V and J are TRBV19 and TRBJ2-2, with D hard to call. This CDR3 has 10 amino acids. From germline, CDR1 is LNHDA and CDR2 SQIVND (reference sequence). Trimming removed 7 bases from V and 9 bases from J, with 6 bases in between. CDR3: CASTHRELFF. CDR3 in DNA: TGTGCCAGTACACACCGGGAGCTGTTTTTT.

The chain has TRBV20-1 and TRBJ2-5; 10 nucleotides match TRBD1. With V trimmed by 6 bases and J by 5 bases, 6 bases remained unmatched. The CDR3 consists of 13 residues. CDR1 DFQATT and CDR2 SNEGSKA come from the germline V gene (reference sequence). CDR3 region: CSAKTGGGETQYF. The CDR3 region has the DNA TGCAGTGCCAAGACAGGGGGCGGCGAGACCCAGTACTTC.

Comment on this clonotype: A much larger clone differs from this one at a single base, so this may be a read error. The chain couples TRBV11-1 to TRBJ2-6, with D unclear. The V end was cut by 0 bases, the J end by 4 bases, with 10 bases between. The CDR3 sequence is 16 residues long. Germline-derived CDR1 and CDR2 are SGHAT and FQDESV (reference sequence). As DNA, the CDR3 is TGTGCCAGCAGCTTAGCGCTGAGAGACGGGGCCAACGTCCTGACTTTC. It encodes CASSLALRDGANVLTF. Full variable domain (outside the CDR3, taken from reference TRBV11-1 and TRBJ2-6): EAEVAQSPRYKITEKSQAVAFWCDPISGHATLYWYRQILGQGPELLVQFQDESVVDDSQLPKDRFSAERLKGVDSTLKIQPAELGDSAMYLCASSLALRDGANVLTFGAGSRLTVL.

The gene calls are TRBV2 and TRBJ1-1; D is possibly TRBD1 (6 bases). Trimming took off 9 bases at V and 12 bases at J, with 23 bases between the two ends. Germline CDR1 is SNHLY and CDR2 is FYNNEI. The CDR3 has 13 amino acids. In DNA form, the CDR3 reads TGTGCCAGTAGTAAAGGGGGGAACCCTGAGCCTTTCTTT. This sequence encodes CASSKGGNPEPFF. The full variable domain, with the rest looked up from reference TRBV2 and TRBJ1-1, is EPEVTQTPSHQVTQMGQEVILRCVPISNHLYFYWYRQILGQKVEFLVSFYNNEISEKSEIFDDQFSVERPDGSNFTLKIRSTKLEDSAMYFCASSKGGNPEPFFGQGTRLTVV.

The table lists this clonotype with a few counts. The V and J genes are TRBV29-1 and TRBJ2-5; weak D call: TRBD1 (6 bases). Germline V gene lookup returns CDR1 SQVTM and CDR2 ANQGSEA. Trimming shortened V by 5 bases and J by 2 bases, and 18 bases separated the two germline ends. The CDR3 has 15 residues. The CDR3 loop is CSVSRQGTKQETQYF. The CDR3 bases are TGCAGCGTTAGTCGCCAGGGGACAAAGCAAGAGACCCAGTACTTC.

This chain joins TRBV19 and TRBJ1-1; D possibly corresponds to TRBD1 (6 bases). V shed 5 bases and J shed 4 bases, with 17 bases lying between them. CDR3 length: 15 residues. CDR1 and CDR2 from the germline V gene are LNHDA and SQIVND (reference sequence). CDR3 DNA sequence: TGTGCCAGTAGTTCCTCCGGGGGCTGGAGCACTGAAGCTTTCTTT. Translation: CASSSSGGWSTEAFF.

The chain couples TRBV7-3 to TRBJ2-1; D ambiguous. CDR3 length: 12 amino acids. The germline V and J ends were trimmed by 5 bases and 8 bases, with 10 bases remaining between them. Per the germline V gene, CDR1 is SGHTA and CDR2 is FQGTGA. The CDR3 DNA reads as TGTGCCAGCAGCAAACTATTTCATGAGCAGTTCTTC. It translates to CASSKLFHEQFF.

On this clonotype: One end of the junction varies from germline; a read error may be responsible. This CDR3 is CASSFQGSGGETQYF. The DNA of the CDR3 is TGTGCCAGCAGCTTTCAGGGGAGCGGGGGGGAGACTCAGTACTTC. V usage is TRBV7-9 and J usage is TRBJ2-5; 10 nucleotides line up with TRBD2. The CDR3 extends over 15 amino acids. Per germline, CDR1 SEHNR and CDR2 FQNEAQ (reference sequence).

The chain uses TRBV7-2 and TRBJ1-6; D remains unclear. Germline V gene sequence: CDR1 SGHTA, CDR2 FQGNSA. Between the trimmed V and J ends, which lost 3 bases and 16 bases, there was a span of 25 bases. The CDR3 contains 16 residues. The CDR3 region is CASSLANGGCDSQLHF. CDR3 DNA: TGTGCCAGCAGCTTGGCTAACGGCGGCTGTGATTCACAGCTCCACTTT. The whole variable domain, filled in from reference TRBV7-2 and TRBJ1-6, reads GAGVSQSPSNKVTEKGKDVELRCDPISGHTALYWYRQSLGQGLEFLIYFQGNSAPDKSGLPSDRFSAERTGGSVSTLTIQRTQQEDSAVYLCASSLANGGCDSQLHFGNGTRLTVT.

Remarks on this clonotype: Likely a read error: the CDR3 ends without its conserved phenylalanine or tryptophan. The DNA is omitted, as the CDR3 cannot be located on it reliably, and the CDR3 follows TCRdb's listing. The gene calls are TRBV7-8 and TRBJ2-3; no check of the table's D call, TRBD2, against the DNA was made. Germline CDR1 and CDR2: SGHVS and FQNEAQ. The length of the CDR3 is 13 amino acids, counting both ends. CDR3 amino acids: CASSLAGRAAQQY.

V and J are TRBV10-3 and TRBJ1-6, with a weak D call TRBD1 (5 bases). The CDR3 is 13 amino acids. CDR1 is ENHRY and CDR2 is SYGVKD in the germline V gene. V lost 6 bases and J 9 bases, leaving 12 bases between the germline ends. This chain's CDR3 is CAIRGEWGSPLHF. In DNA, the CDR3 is TGTGCCATCAGGGGGGAATGGGGTTCACCCCTCCACTTT.

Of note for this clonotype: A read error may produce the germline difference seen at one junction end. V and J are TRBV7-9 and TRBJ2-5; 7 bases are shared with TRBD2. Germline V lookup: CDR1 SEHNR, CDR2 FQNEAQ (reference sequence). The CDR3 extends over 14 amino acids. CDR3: CASSFVAGPTYEQF. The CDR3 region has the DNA TGTGCCAGCAGCTTCGTAGCGGGCCCGACCTACGAGCAGTTC. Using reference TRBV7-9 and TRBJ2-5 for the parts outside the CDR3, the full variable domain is DTGVSQNPRHKITKRGQNVTFRCDPISEHNRLYWYRQTLGQGPEFLTYFQNEAQLEKSRLLSDRFSAERPKGSFSTLEIQRTEQGDSAMYLCASSFVAGPTYEQFGPGTRLLVL.

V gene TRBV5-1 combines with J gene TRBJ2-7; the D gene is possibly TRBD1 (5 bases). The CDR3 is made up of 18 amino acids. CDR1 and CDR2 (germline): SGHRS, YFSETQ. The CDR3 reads CASSVHPDKTALSYEQYV. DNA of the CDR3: TGTGCCAGCAGCGTTCATCCAGACAAGACAGCCCTTTCCTACGAGCAGTACGTC.

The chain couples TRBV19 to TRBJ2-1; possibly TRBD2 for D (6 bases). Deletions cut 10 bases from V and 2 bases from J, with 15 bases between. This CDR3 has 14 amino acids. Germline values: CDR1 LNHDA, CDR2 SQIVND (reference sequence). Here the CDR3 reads CATSATSTYNEQFF. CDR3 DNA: TGTGCCACCAGCGCTACTAGCACCTACAATGAGCAGTTCTTC. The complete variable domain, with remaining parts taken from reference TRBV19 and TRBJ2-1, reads DGGITQSPKYLFRKEGQNVTLSCEQNLNHDAMYWYRQDPGQGLRLIYYSQIVNDFQKGDIAEGYSVSREKKESFPLTVTSAQKNPTAFYLCATSATSTYNEQFFGPGTRLTVL.